Below are 22 T cell receptor beta chains sequenced from a single sample in a study of long-term antiretroviral therapy in people with HIV. immunoSEQ v3.0 was run at survey level. Here immunoSEQ multiplex PCR was the method, and the copy in TCRdb shows in-frame clones only, minus some. The sample holds 15,000 to 20,000 clones; roughly 72% are singletons and the top ten take around 16%. Here the sequenced sample was unsorted PBMCs, taken roughly 2.4 years before starting antiretroviral therapy. These receptors all stem from a woman in her forties or fifties with HIV.

In this sample, this clone turned up once. The rearrangement joins TRBV19 to TRBJ1-1; D gene ambiguous. Germline loops: CDR1 LNHDA, CDR2 SQIVND (reference sequence). The CDR3 is 15 residues long. V was pared by 4 bases and J by 0 bases, with 12 bases between. The CDR3 spells CASSKNGRVNTEAFF. As DNA, the CDR3 is TGTGCCAGTAGTAAAAATGGACGGGTGAACACTGAAGCTTTCTTT.

The J gene is TRBJ1-1, the V gene TRBV4-1; D might be TRBD1 (6 bases). This CDR3 region has 17 residues. Deletions cut 1 base from V and 1 base from J, with 16 bases between. Germline V gives CDR1 MGHRA, CDR2 YSYEKL. The CDR3 region has the DNA TGCGCCAGCAGCCAAGTCATCAGCGGGGGACAGAACACTGAAGCTTTCTTT. This encodes CASSQVISGGQNTEAFF.

This clone showed up just a few times. The chain recombines TRBV30 with TRBJ1-2; D is perhaps TRBD1 (5 bases). Germline V CDR1 and CDR2: GTSNPN, SVGIG (reference sequence). This CDR3 contains 13 residues. Trimming removed 1 base at V and 5 bases at J, with 11 bases between. CDR3 protein: CAWSEGFRYGYTF. As DNA, the CDR3 is TGTGCCTGGAGTGAGGGGTTTAGATATGGCTACACCTTC.

V gene TRBV7-7 combines with J gene TRBJ2-2; 8 bases are a match to TRBD2. CDR1 SSHAT and CDR2 FNYEAQ come from the germline V gene (reference sequence). Trimming cost V 5 bases and J 6 bases; bases outside gene matches: 5. CDR3 length equals 14 residues. Here the CDR3 reads CASSRGGTPGELFF. CDR3 bases: TGTGCCAGCAGCCGCGGGGGGACTCCCGGGGAGCTGTTTTTT.

The chain combines TRBV11-2 with TRBJ1-3, with D unclear. Germline V CDR1 and CDR2: SGHAT, FQNNGV. This CDR3 region has 15 residues. Deletions cut 9 bases from V and 5 bases from J, with 20 bases between. The CDR3 reads CASNSKRVPRNTIYF. The CDR3 DNA is TGTGCCAGTAATAGCAAAAGGGTTCCTAGAAACACCATATATTTT. Filled out from reference TRBV11-2 and TRBJ1-3, the complete variable domain reads EAGVAQSPRYKIIEKRQSVAFWCNPISGHATLYWYQQILGQGPKLLIQFQNNGVVDDSQLPKDRFSAERLKGVDSTLKIQPAKLEDSAVYLCASNSKRVPRNTIYFGEGSWLTVV.

V usage is TRBV4-2 and J usage is TRBJ1-2; D is uncertain. Looked up from germline, CDR1 is LGHNA and CDR2 is YNFKEQ. The CDR3 length is 16 residues. V lost 1 base and J 2 bases, leaving 14 bases between the germline ends. CDR3 nucleotides: TGTGCCAGCAGCCAAGCGGGAACTTACGGGAACTATGGCTACACCTTC. This gives the protein CASSQAGTYGNYGYTF.

The chain combines TRBV10-3 with TRBJ1-2; perhaps TRBD1 as D (5 bases). Germline V gene lookup returns CDR1 ENHRY and CDR2 SYGVKD. With 2 bases removed from V and 6 bases from J, the gap between germline ends came to 7 bases. The CDR3 extends over 12 amino acids. The CDR3, as DNA: TGTGCCATCAGTGAGACAGGAGATGGCTACACCTTC. It translates to CAISETGDGYTF.

This chain links TRBV11-2 with TRBJ2-3, with D unresolved. V lost 2 bases, J lost 6 bases, and 3 bases lay in between. CDR3 length equals 11 residues. Germline lookup yields CDR1 SGHAT and CDR2 FQNNGV. CDR3 nucleotides: TGTGCCAGCAGCTTAATTGATACGCAGTATTTT. Its translation: CASSLIDTQYF.

To note about this clone: The same CDR3 also results from other DNA sequences found in this sample. The V gene is TRBV5-1, the J gene TRBJ1-1; 8 positions match TRBD1. Trimming took 3 bases from V and 5 from J; bases not matched to a gene: 6. The CDR3 loop spans 14 amino acids. Germline assignment: CDR1 SGHRS and CDR2 YFSETQ. CDR3 in amino acids: CASSSGQGRTEAFF. DNA for the CDR3: TGCGCCAGCAGCTCCGGACAGGGTCGGACTGAAGCTTTCTTT.

This chain uses TRBV28 with TRBJ2-7, with 7 bases aligning to TRBD2. J was trimmed by 3 bases and V by 6 bases; bases with no gene match: 11. The CDR3 has 15 amino acids. CDR1 is MDHEN and CDR2 is SYDVKM in the germline V gene. As DNA, the CDR3 is TGTGCCAGCAGCGATCGGGGGGTCACGAGCTACGAGCAGTACTTC. It is translated as CASSDRGVTSYEQYF.

This chain links TRBV7-9 with TRBJ1-2; 9 bases line up with TRBD1. V shed 5 bases and J 2 bases; nucleotides not matched to a gene: 6. The CDR3 totals 15 residues. The germline CDR1 and CDR2 sequences are SEHNR and FQNEAQ (reference sequence). The CDR3 DNA is TGTGCCAGCAGCCGGCGGGACAGGGAGAACTATGGCTACACCTTC. The encoded protein is CASSRRDRENYGYTF.

This chain uses TRBV7-9 with TRBJ1-5, with a weak D call TRBD1 (6 bases). The V end lost 8 bases, the J end lost 5 bases, and 10 bases lay between the germline ends. The CDR3 consists of 12 residues. CDR1 and CDR2 from the germline V gene are SEHNR and FQNEAQ (reference sequence). The CDR3 nucleotides read TGTGCCAGCGCAGGGGAGGATCAGCCCCAGCATTTT. It is translated as CASAGEDQPQHF.

This clone was seen just once. The identical CDR3 is also encoded by other nucleotide sequences in the sample. J is TRBJ1-6 and V is TRBV2; D may be TRBD1 (6 bases). Germline loops: CDR1 SNHLY, CDR2 FYNNEI. The CDR3 has 13 amino acids. Trimming shortened V by 6 bases and J by 7 bases, and 10 bases separated the two germline ends. DNA of the CDR3: TGTGCCAGCAGACAGGGTGCCAATTCACCCCTCCACTTT. Protein sequence: CASRQGANSPLHF.

V gene TRBV10-3 combines with J gene TRBJ2-5, with 7 nucleotides matching TRBD1. V lost 3 bases and J lost 3; bases outside the gene matches: 4. There are 14 residues in the CDR3. The germline gives CDR1 ENHRY, CDR2 SYGVKD. CDR3 bases: TGTGCCATCAGTGATAGACAGGGTGAAGAGACCCAGTACTTC. Encoded protein: CAISDRQGEETQYF.

The rearrangement links TRBV7-9 to TRBJ1-3; 8 bases map to TRBD1. Germline trimming cut 3 bases from V and 11 bases from J; bases unmatched to any gene: 6. Germline loops: CDR1 SEHNR, CDR2 FQNEAQ (reference sequence). The CDR3 consists of 13 residues. CDR3 in DNA: TGTGCCAGCAGCTTGGGACAGGCAGCAGCCATATATTTT. This sequence encodes CASSLGQAAAIYF.

The chain joins TRBV2 to TRBJ1-5, with D uncertain. From germline, CDR1 is SNHLY and CDR2 FYNNEI. Between the trimmed V and J ends, which lost 1 base and 0 bases, there was a span of 13 bases. The CDR3 runs to 17 residues. The CDR3 DNA reads as TGTGCCAGCAGTGAAGATAAGAGGGTTAATAGCAATCAGCCCCAGCATTTT. Protein: CASSEDKRVNSNQPQHF.

The V and J genes are TRBV25-1 and TRBJ1-3; D uncertain. The germline V gene has CDR1 MGHDK and CDR2 SYGVNS. This CDR3 is built from 14 residues. V was clipped by 7 bases and J by 1 base, with 11 bases between them. The CDR3 here is CASTSTRSGNTIYF. The CDR3 region has the DNA TGTGCCAGCACCTCCACACGTTCTGGAAACACCATATATTTT.

The chain joins TRBV5-1 to TRBJ2-3, with 14 bases lining up with TRBD2. The CDR3 consists of 19 residues. Trimming removed 6 bases from V and 1 base from J; junction bases left unmatched: 13. Germline V lookup: CDR1 SGHRS, CDR2 YFSETQ. CDR3 nucleotides: TGCGCCAGCAACCCTTACCGACTAGCGGGGGGGCCCGGCACAGATACGCAGTATTTT. As protein: CASNPYRLAGGPGTDTQYF.

The genes are TRBV19 and TRBJ1-5; no reliable D call. The CDR3 extends over 15 amino acids. Trimming pared 1 base from V and 2 bases from J, leaving 9 bases between. The germline gives CDR1 LNHDA, CDR2 SQIVND (reference sequence). The DNA of the CDR3 is TGTGCCAGTAGTATAGTCCCAGCGGGCAATCAGCCCCAGCATTTT. It encodes CASSIVPAGNQPQHF.

The V call is TRBV5-1, the J call TRBJ2-3, with D possibly matching TRBD2 (7 bases). The CDR3 runs 15 residues. Trimming pared 0 bases from V and 3 bases from J, leaving 11 bases between. Germline lookup yields CDR1 SGHRS and CDR2 YFSETQ. CDR3 loop: CASSLVRGATDTQYF. The CDR3 region has the DNA TGCGCCAGCAGCTTGGTTCGGGGGGCGACAGATACGCAGTATTTT.

This chain connects TRBV5-6 to TRBJ1-1, with D unclear. The germline V gene has CDR1 SGHDT and CDR2 YYEEEE. The CDR3 spans 13 residues. Trimming stripped 4 bases from V and 8 bases from J, with 15 bases between. CDR3 residues: CASSPGGIREAFF. CDR3 in DNA: TGTGCCAGCAGCCCTGGAGGTATCCGCGAAGCTTTCTTT. Full variable domain (rest looked up from reference TRBV5-6 and TRBJ1-1): DAGVTQSPTHLIKTRGQQVTLRCSPKSGHDTVSWYQQALGQGPQFIFQYYEEEERQRGNFPDRFSGHQFPNYSSELNVNALLLGDSALYLCASSPGGIREAFFGQGTRLTVV.

The chain employs TRBV11-2 and TRBJ2-2; TRBD1 is a possible D gene (5 bases). Germline V CDR1 and CDR2: SGHAT, FQNNGV. The CDR3 sequence is 13 residues long. With 5 bases removed from V and 5 bases from J, the gap between germline ends came to 9 bases. The CDR3 DNA reads as TGTGCCAGCAGCAACAGACAGACCGGGGAGCTGTTTTTT. It specifies CASSNRQTGELFF.